This T cell receptor beta chain is from a study of OX40 agonist ivuxolimab in advanced cancers. This CDR3 has 14 amino acids. Trimming pared 2 bases from V and 2 bases from J, leaving 8 bases between. CDR1 is ENHRY, CDR2 SYGVKD, per germline. A word on this clone: The target antigen is unknown.

Broader study findings: In general, CD8+ T cells held more expanded clones than CD4+ did, on average.

Assay used: immunoSEQ multiplex PCR; TCRdb lists only in-frame clones, some missing. The sample records over 85,000 clones, roughly nine tenths being singletons. The receptor was derived from an adult with an advanced solid tumor such as melanoma, head and neck, liver or kidney cancer. Sequencing was performed on CD4+ or CD8+ T cells sorted from blood, taken in a trial of the OX40 agonist ivuxolimab. The rearrangement links TRBV10-3 to TRBJ2-3; D possibly uses TRBD1 or TRBD2 (5 bases each). Here the CDR3 reads CAISEGTTTDTQYF. Written as DNA, the CDR3 is TGTGCCATCAGTGAGGGGACCACCACAGATACGCAGTATTTT.